This T cell receptor beta chain was recorded in a study of blood T cell repertoires in COVID-19. The protocol was immunoSEQ multiplex PCR, while the TCRdb copy is restricted to in-frame clones and leaves out a portion. The sample shows about 240,000 clones, roughly 90% of them seen only once. The CDR3 runs 9 residues. Trimming removed 5 bases at V and 7 bases at J, with 5 bases between. Germline CDR1 and CDR2: SQVTM and ANQGSEA. The count of this clone is one. Sequenced: peripheral blood. This clonotype was obtained from a woman aged 25 to 45 with acute or convalescent COVID-19. This chain joins TRBV29-1 and TRBJ1-2; D gene uncertain. The CDR3 nucleotides are TGCAGCGTTTCTTCTGGCTACACCTTC. Amino acid sequence: CSVSSGYTF. The full variable domain, rest sourced from reference TRBV29-1 and TRBJ1-2, is SAVISQKPSRDICQRGTSLTIQCQVDSQVTMMFWYRQQPGQSLTLIATANQGSEATYESGFVIDKFPISRPNLTFSTLTVSNMSPEDSSIYLCSVSSGYTFGSGTRLTVV.